Sequencing of this TCR beta chain was carried out in a study of pediatric ulcerative colitis. Rectal tissue came from one to two pinch biopsies taken at colonoscopy. Looked up from germline, CDR1 is SGDLS and CDR2 is YYNGEE. Trimming left V 0 bases short and J 1 base short, with 10 bases between. CDR3 size: 15 residues. The assay was immunoSEQ multiplex PCR, and TCRdb's table has in-frame clones only and misses some. The table shows around 40,000 clones, with about 75% occurring only once. With regard to this clone: Its antigen is still unknown.

Findings of the study overall: A couple of rectal CDR3 clonotypes occurred in all ulcerative colitis patients.

Sequencing was done on a sample of gut tissue. The chain carries TRBV9 and TRBJ1-1, with no clear D. This clonotype originated in a boy aged 5-17 years with severe ulcerative colitis. For the CDR3, the DNA is TGTGCCAGCAGCGTAGAAGGCAGCGGGAACACTGAAGCTTTCTTT. Its protein is CASSVEGSGNTEAFF.